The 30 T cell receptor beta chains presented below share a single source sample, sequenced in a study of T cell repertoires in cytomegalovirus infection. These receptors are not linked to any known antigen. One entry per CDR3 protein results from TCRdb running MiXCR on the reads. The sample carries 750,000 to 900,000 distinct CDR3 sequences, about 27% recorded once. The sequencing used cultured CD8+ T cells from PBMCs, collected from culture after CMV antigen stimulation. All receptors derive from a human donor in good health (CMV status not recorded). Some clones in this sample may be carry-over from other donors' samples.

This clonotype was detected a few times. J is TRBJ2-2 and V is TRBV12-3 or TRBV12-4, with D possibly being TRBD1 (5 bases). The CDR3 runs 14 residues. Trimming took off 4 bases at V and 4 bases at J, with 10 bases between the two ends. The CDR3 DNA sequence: TGTGCCAGCAGTTATTGGCAGGGCACCGGGGAGCTGTTTTTT. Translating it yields CASSYWQGTGELFF.

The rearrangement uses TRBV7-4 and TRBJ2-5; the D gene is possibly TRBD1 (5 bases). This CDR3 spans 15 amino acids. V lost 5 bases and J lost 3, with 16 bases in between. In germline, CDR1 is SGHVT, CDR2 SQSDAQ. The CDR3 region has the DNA TGTGCCAGCAGCCAGGGAAGGGGTAGAGAAGAGACCCAGTACTTC. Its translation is CASSQGRGREETQYF.

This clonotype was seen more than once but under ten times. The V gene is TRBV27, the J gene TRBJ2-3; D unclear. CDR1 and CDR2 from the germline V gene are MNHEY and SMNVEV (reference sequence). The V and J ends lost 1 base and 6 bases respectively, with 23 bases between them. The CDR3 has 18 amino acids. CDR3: CASSLYPPGPFRLDTQYF. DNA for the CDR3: TGTGCCAGCAGTTTATACCCCCCGGGCCCGTTTAGGTTGGATACGCAGTATTTT.

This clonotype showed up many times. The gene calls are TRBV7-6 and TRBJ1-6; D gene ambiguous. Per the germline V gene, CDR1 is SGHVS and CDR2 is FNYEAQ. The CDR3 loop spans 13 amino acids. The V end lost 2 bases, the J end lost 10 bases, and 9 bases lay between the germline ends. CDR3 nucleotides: TGTGCCAGCAGCTTAAATCCAGGATCACCCCTCCACTTT. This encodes CASSLNPGSPLHF.

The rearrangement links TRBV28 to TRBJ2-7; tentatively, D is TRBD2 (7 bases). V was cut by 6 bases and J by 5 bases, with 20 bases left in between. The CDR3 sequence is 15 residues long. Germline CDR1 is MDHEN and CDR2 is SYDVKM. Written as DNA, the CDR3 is TGTGCCAGCAGCCTTAGGGGGGGGGCGCAGGACGAGCAGTACGTC. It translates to CASSLRGGAQDEQYV.

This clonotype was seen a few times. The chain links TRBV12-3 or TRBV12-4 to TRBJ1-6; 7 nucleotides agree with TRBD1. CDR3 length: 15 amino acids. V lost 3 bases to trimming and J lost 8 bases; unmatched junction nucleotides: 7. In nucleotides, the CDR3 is TGTGCCAGCAGTTTCCGCGACAGGGTCTATTCACCCCTCCACTTT. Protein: CASSFRDRVYSPLHF.

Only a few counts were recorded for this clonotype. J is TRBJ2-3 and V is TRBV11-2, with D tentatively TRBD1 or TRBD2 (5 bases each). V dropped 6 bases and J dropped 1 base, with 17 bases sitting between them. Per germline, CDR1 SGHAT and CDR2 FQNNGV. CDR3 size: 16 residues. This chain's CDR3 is CASSLWRQGRTDTQYF. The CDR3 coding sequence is TGTGCCAGCAGTCTGTGGCGGCAGGGACGCACAGATACGCAGTATTTT.

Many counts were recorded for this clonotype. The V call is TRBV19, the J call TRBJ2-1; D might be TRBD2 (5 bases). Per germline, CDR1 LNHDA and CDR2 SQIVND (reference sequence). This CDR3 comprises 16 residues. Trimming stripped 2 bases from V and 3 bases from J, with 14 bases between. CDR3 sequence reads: CASSIKGVGIYNEQFF. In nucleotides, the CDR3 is TGTGCCAGTAGTATAAAGGGAGTCGGGATCTACAATGAGCAGTTCTTC.

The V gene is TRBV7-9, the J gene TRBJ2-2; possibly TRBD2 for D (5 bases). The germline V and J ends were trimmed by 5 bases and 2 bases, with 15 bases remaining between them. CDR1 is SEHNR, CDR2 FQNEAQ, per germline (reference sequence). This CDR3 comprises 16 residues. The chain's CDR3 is CASSRGPGFNTGELFF. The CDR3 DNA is TGTGCCAGCAGCCGCGGGCCAGGTTTTAACACCGGGGAGCTGTTTTTT. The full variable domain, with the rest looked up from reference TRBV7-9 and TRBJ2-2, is DTGVSQNPRHKITKRGQNVTFRCDPISEHNRLYWYRQTLGQGPEFLTYFQNEAQLEKSRLLSDRFSAERPKGSFSTLEIQRTEQGDSAMYLCASSRGPGFNTGELFFGEGSRLTVL.

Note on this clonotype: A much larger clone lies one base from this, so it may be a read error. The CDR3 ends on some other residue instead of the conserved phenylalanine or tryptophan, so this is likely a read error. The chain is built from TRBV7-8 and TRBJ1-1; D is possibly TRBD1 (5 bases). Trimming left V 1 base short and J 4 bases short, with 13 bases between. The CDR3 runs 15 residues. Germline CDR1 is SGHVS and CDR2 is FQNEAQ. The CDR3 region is CASSLDGGASTEAFL. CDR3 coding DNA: TGTGCCAGCAGCTTAGATGGGGGAGCGAGCACTGAAGCTTTCCTT.

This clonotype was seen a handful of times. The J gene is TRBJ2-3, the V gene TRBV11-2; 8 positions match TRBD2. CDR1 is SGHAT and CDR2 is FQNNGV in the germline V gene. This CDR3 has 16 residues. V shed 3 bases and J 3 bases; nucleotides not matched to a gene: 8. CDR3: CASSFLVAGPTDTQYF. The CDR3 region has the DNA TGTGCCAGCAGCTTCTTGGTAGCGGGGCCTACAGATACGCAGTATTTT.

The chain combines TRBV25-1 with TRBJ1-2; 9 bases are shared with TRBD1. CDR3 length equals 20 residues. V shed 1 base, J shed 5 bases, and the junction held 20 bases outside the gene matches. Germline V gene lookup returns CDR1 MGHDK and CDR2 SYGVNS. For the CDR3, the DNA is TGTGCCAGCAGTGAATTTAACTCTGGCGGGACAGGGTTTACGGGATATGGCTACACCTTC. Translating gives CASSEFNSGGTGFTGYGYTF.

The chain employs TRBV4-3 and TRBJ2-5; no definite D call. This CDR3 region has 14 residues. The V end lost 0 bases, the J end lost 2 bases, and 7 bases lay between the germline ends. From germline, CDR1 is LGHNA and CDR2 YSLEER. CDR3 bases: TGCGCCAGCAGCCAAGAAATAGGGCAAGAGACCCAGTACTTC. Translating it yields CASSQEIGQETQYF.

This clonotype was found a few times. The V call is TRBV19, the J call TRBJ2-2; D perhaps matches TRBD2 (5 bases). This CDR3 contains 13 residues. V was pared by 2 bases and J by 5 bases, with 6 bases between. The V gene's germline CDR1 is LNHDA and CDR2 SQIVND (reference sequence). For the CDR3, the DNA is TGTGCCAGTAGTATATGGGAGACCGGGGAGCTGTTTTTT. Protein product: CASSIWETGELFF.

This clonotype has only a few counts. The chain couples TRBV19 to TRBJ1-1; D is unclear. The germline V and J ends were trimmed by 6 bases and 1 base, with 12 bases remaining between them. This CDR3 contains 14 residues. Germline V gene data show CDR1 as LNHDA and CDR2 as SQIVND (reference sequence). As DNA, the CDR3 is TGTGCCAGTAGCCTCGAGGCGACGAACACTGAAGCTTTCTTT. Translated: CASSLEATNTEAFF.

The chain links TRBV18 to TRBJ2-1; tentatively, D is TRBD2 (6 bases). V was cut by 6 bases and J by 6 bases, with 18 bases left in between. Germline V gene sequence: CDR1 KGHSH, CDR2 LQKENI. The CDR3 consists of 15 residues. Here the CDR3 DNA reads TGTGCCAGCTCCCCCCTACTGTTCGGGGGCAATGAGCAGTTCTTC. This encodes CASSPLLFGGNEQFF.

The CDR3 DNA reads TGCGCCAGCATGCATGGGGGTAGAAGCACAGATACGCAGTATTTT. It specifies CASMHGGRSTDTQYF. V is TRBV10-2 and J is TRBJ2-3, with D perhaps given as TRBD1 or TRBD2 (5 bases each). Germline V gene sequence: CDR1 WSHSY, CDR2 SAAADI. This CDR3 is built from 15 residues. V lost 7 bases and J 0 bases, leaving 14 bases between the germline ends.

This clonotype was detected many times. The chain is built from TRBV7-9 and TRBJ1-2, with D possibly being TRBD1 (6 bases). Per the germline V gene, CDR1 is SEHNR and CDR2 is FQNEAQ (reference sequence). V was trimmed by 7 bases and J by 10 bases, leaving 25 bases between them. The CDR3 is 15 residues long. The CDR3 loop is CASTPIGDISLDYTF. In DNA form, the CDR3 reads TGTGCCAGCACCCCGATAGGGGACATCTCGCTTGACTACACCTTC.

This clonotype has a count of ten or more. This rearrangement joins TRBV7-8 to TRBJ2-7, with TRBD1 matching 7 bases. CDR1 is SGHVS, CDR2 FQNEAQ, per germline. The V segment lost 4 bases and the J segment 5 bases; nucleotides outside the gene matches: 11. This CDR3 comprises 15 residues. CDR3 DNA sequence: TGTGCCAGCAGCTACTACAGGGGTAAGAGAGACGAGCAGTACTTC. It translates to CASSYYRGKRDEQYF.

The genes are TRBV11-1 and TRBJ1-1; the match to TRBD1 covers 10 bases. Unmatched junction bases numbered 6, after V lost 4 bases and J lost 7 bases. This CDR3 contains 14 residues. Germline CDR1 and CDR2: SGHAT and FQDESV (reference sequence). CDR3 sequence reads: CASSSGQGDGEAFF. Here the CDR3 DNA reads TGTGCCAGCAGCTCCGGACAGGGGGATGGTGAAGCTTTCTTT.

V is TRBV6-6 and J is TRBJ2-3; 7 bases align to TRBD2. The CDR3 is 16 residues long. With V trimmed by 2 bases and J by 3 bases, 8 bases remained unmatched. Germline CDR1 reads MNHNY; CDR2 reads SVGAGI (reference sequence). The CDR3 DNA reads TGTGCCAGCAGTTACCCGACTAGCCCGGGGACAGATACGCAGTATTTT. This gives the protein CASSYPTSPGTDTQYF.

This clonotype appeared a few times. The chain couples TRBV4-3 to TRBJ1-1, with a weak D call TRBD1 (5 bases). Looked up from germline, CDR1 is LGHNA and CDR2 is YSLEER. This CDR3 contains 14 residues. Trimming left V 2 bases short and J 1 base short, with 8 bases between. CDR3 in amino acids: CASSQSRENTEAFF. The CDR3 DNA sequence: TGCGCCAGCAGCCAATCCAGGGAGAACACTGAAGCTTTCTTT.

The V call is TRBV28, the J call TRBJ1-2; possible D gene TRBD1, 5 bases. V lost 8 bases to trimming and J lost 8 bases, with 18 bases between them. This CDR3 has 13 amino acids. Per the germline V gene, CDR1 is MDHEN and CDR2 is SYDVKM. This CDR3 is CASRGFEGTGYTF. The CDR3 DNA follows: TGTGCCAGCCGGGGCTTTGAGGGCACGGGCTACACCTTC.

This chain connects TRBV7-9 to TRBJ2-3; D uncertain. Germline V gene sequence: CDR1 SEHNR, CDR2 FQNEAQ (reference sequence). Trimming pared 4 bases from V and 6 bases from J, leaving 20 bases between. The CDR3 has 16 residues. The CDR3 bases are TGTGCCAGCAGCTCGCCACCCAGGCGCCCTTTGGATACGCAGTATTTT. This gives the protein CASSSPPRRPLDTQYF. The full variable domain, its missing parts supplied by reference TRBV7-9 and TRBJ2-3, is DTGVSQNPRHKITKRGQNVTFRCDPISEHNRLYWYRQTLGQGPEFLTYFQNEAQLEKSRLLSDRFSAERPKGSFSTLEIQRTEQGDSAMYLCASSSPPRRPLDTQYFGPGTRLTVL.

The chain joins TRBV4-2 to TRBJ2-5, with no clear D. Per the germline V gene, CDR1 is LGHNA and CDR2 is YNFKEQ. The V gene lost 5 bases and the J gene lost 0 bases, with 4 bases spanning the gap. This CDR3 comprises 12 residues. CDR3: CASSYYQETQYF. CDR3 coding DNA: TGTGCCAGCAGCTATTACCAAGAGACCCAGTACTTC.

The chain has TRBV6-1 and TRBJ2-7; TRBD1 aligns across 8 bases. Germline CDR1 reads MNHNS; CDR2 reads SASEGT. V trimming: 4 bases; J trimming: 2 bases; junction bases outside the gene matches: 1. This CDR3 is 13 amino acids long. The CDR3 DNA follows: TGTGCCAGCAGTGGGGACAGGCCCTACGAGCAGTACTTC. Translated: CASSGDRPYEQYF.

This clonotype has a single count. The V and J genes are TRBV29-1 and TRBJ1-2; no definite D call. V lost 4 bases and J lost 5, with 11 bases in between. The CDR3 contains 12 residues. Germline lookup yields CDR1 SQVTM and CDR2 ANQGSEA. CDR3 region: CSVGLEAYGYTF. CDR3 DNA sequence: TGCAGCGTTGGGCTGGAGGCGTATGGCTACACCTTC.

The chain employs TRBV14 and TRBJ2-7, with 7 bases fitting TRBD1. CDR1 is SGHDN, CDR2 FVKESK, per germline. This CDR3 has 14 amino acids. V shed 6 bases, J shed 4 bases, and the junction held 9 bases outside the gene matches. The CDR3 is CASSPGTVLYEQYF. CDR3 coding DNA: TGTGCCAGCAGTCCCGGGACAGTCCTGTACGAGCAGTACTTC.

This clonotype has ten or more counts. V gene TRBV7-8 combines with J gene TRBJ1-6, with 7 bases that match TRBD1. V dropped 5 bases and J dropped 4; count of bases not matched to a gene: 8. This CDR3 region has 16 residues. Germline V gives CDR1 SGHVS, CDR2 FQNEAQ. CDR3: CASSLEGAEYNSPLHF. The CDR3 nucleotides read TGTGCCAGCAGCCTAGAGGGGGCCGAGTATAATTCACCCCTCCACTTT.

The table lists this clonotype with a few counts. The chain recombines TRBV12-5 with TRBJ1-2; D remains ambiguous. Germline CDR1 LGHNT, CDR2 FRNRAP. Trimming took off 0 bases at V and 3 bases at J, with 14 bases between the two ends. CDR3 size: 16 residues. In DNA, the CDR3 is TGTGCTAGTGGTTTGGTACCCTCGGACGGCTACTATGGCTACACCTTC. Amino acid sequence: CASGLVPSDGYYGYTF.